This T cell receptor beta chain was identified in a study of OX40 agonist ivuxolimab in advanced cancers. The CDR3 runs 17 residues. Per the germline V gene, CDR1 is SGHTA and CDR2 is FQGNSA. With V trimmed by 4 bases and J by 8 bases, 17 bases remained unmatched. Study outcomes and limitations: Expanded clones were, on average, more numerous among CD8+ T cells than CD4+. Low normalized T-cell clonal expansion was also seen in some nonresponders.

TCRdb's table, derived via immunoSEQ multiplex PCR, lists solely in-frame clones and lacks some. Of approximately 49,000 clones in the sample, 80% to 90% were seen once. Details on this clone: As yet, its antigen is unknown.

The input for sequencing was CD4+ or CD8+ T cells sorted from blood, taken in a trial of the OX40 agonist ivuxolimab. This TCR derives from an adult with an advanced solid tumor such as melanoma, head and neck, liver or kidney cancer. The chain has TRBV7-2 and TRBJ2-3; 8 bases map to TRBD2. The CDR3 DNA reads TGTGCCAGCAGCTCGAACCCGCCGTACAGCGGGAGTGCTACGCAGTATTTT. Its protein is CASSSNPPYSGSATQYF.